One sample yielded the 14 T cell receptor beta chains listed below, sequenced in a study of beta chain features in type 1 diabetes. Expressed TCRB transcripts were sequenced because the entire RNA isolate underwent reverse transcription. Profiled with immunoSEQ multiplex PCR; TCRdb holds only in-frame clones, not every one. Among about half a million clones listed, over 10% were seen once. The sequenced material came from naive CD4+ T cells from blood. These receptors were taken from a woman aged 18-35 years in good health.

Regarding this clone: Other nucleotide sequences from this sample produce the same CDR3. The DNA of the CDR3 is TGTGCCAGCAGCGCGCAGGGAGGAGAGACCCAGTACTTC. Translating it yields CASSAQGGETQYF. This chain connects TRBV7-9 to TRBJ2-5; a weak D match, TRBD2 (6 bases). This CDR3 spans 13 amino acids. Trimming shortened V by 5 bases and J by 4 bases, and 11 bases separated the two germline ends. The germline V gene encodes CDR1 SEHNR and CDR2 FQNEAQ (reference sequence).

The rearrangement uses TRBV4-1 and TRBJ1-2; D possibly corresponds to TRBD1 (6 bases). Trimming pared 4 bases from V and 7 bases from J, leaving 25 bases between. Germline V gives CDR1 MGHRA, CDR2 YSYEKL. This CDR3 region has 17 residues. Here the CDR3 reads CASSPVGQPKTQTGYTF. DNA of the CDR3: TGCGCCAGCAGCCCTGTTGGACAGCCGAAGACTCAAACTGGCTACACCTTC.

CDR3 sequence: CASSRAQQETQYF. As DNA, the CDR3 is TGTGCCAGCTCCCGGGCACAGCAAGAGACCCAGTACTTC. The genes are TRBV18 and TRBJ2-5; no reliable D call. V was clipped by 6 bases and J by 2 bases, with 10 bases between them. This CDR3 comprises 13 residues. The germline V gene has CDR1 KGHSH and CDR2 LQKENI.

V and J are TRBV7-3 and TRBJ2-7; 8 bases line up with TRBD1. V gave up 4 bases and J gave up 6 bases; unmatched junction bases: 8. CDR1 and CDR2 from the germline V gene are SGHTA and FQGTGA. CDR3 length: 14 amino acids. The CDR3 sequence is CASSSRTGTLEQYV. In DNA form, the CDR3 reads TGTGCCAGCAGCTCCCGGACAGGGACTCTCGAGCAGTACGTC.

The sample holds a few counts of this clone. The J gene is TRBJ2-5, the V gene TRBV7-6; the D is unclear. CDR3 length equals 13 residues. V gave up 3 bases and J gave up 2 bases, with 7 bases separating them. Germline CDR1 and CDR2: SGHVS and FNYEAQ. CDR3 protein: CASSFLGQETQYF. For the CDR3, the DNA is TGTGCCAGCAGCTTCTTGGGGCAAGAGACCCAGTACTTC.

The V and J genes are TRBV29-1 and TRBJ2-7; 7 bases line up with TRBD1. CDR3 length: 14 residues. Germline-derived CDR1 and CDR2 are SQVTM and ANQGSEA. J lost 4 bases, V lost 4 bases, and 10 bases had no gene match. The CDR3 region has the DNA TGCAGCGTTGCCACAGGGGCCTTCCCTTACGAGCAGTACGTC. This gives the protein CSVATGAFPYEQYV.

The chain joins TRBV19 to TRBJ1-4; no definite D call. The CDR3 sequence is 12 residues long. Trimming pared 7 bases from V and 2 bases from J, leaving 5 bases between. CDR1 LNHDA and CDR2 SQIVND come from the germline V gene (reference sequence). CDR3 sequence reads: CASTRTNEKLFF. CDR3 coding DNA: TGTGCCAGTACTCGTACTAATGAAAAACTGTTTTTT.

This clone was recorded a few times. The CDR3 region has the DNA TGCGGAGTACGGGACACCTCTTCCTACGAGCAGTACTTC. It specifies CGVRDTSSYEQYF. The V gene is TRBV29-1, the J gene TRBJ2-7, with D maybe TRBD1 (6 bases). CDR1 is SQVTM, CDR2 ANQGSEA, per germline. The length of the CDR3 is 13 residues.

The CDR3 spells CASSVDPTTTVGELFF. The DNA of the CDR3 is TGTGCCAGCAGCGTAGATCCCACGACGACAGTCGGGGAGCTGTTTTTT. The chain uses TRBV9 and TRBJ2-2; tentatively, D is TRBD1 (5 bases). With 0 bases removed from V and 7 bases from J, the gap between germline ends came to 16 bases. This CDR3 comprises 16 residues. In germline, CDR1 is SGDLS, CDR2 YYNGEE.

This chain links TRBV7-2 with TRBJ1-2; D is uncertain. CDR1 and CDR2 from the germline V gene are SGHTA and FQGNSA. The CDR3 has 13 residues. Deletions cut 4 bases from V and 2 bases from J, with 8 bases between. CDR3 region: CASSSGINYGYTF. The CDR3 coding sequence is TGTGCCAGCAGCTCCGGGATAAACTATGGCTACACCTTC.

This clone has a handful of counts. The chain carries TRBV27 and TRBJ2-7, with 7 bases matching TRBD1. V gave up 8 bases and J gave up 1 base; unmatched junction bases: 14. Germline-derived CDR1 and CDR2 are MNHEY and SMNVEV (reference sequence). The CDR3 runs 16 residues. The CDR3 sequence is CASSLTGEGLSYEQYF. For the CDR3, the DNA is TGTGCCAGCTCCCTTACAGGGGAAGGGCTTTCCTACGAGCAGTACTTC.

This clone appeared a few times. The rearrangement joins TRBV27 to TRBJ1-3; D is uncertain. The J call may be wrong; the DNA end is better matched by TRBJ2-2. CDR1 is MNHEY and CDR2 is SMNVEV in the germline V gene (reference sequence). This CDR3 is 14 amino acids long. The DNA for the CDR3 is TGTGCCAGCAGGCGAGCCCCGAACACCGGGGAGCTGTTTTTT. Translated, it gives CASRRAPNTGELFF.

In regard to this clone: In the same sample, other DNA sequences code for this CDR3. The chain is built from TRBV7-2 and TRBJ2-2; no definite D call. Germline V gene sequence: CDR1 SGHTA, CDR2 FQGNSA. V shed 1 base and J shed 1 base, with 4 bases lying between them. This CDR3 spans 14 amino acids. CDR3 sequence: CASSLGRNTGELFF. As DNA, the CDR3 is TGTGCCAGCAGCTTAGGCAGGAACACCGGGGAGCTGTTTTTT.

This clone has only a few counts. The V and J genes are TRBV29-1 and TRBJ1-1, with 8 bases lining up with TRBD1. Germline CDR1 and CDR2: SQVTM and ANQGSEA. With 7 bases clipped from V and 3 bases from J, the junction kept 7 bases outside the gene matches. CDR3 length: 13 residues. The CDR3 DNA follows: TGCAGCGCCGCTTTGACAGGGGACACTGAAGCTTTCTTT. Translating it yields CSAALTGDTEAFF.